One sample yielded the 20 T cell receptor beta chains listed below, sequenced in a study of OX40 agonist ivuxolimab in advanced cancers. The table came from immunoSEQ multiplex PCR; TCRdb's copy has only in-frame clones and leaves some out. This sample yields about 98,000 clones, of which 85% to 95% are seen a single time; around 0.28% belongs to the top ten. The material was CD4+ or CD8+ T cells sorted from blood, obtained in a trial of the OX40 agonist ivuxolimab. The receptors come from an adult with an advanced solid tumor such as melanoma, head and neck, liver or kidney cancer.

As for this clone: The same CDR3 is also encoded by other DNA sequences in this sample. The V call is TRBV30, the J call TRBJ2-6; D is ambiguous. CDR1 and CDR2 from the germline V gene are GTSNPN and SVGIG (reference sequence). The CDR3 is 18 amino acids. V was clipped by 0 bases and J by 5 bases, with 20 bases between them. CDR3 nucleotide sequence: TGTGCCTGGAGTGTATCCGGGCTGACAACCGACTGGGCCAACGTCCTGACTTTC. It is translated as CAWSVSGLTTDWANVLTF.

The chain employs TRBV30 and TRBJ2-1; the match to TRBD2 covers 13 bases. This CDR3 region has 16 residues. V lost 5 bases and J lost 4; bases outside the gene matches: 8. Germline V CDR1 and CDR2: GTSNPN, SVGIG (reference sequence). The CDR3 region is CAWLPPGLAGYNEQFF. CDR3 DNA: TGTGCCTGGCTCCCCCCGGGACTAGCGGGGTACAATGAGCAGTTCTTC.

The V call is TRBV19, the J call TRBJ1-5, with D tentatively TRBD1 (6 bases). CDR1 is LNHDA, CDR2 SQIVND, per germline (reference sequence). CDR3 length: 15 residues. V lost 4 bases and J lost 6, with 16 bases in between. The CDR3 loop is CASSTMGGASQPQHF. Here the CDR3 DNA reads TGTGCCAGTAGTACCATGGGGGGGGCAAGTCAGCCCCAGCATTTT.

The chain is built from TRBV6-1 and TRBJ2-3; 9 bases match TRBD2. Germline loops: CDR1 MNHNS, CDR2 SASEGT. Trimming at V came to 0 bases and at J to 2 bases, leaving 3 bases not matched to a gene. CDR3 length equals 16 residues. The CDR3 here is CASSEASGRHTDTQYF. In nucleotides, the CDR3 is TGTGCCAGCAGTGAAGCTAGCGGGAGACACACAGATACGCAGTATTTT.

The chain combines TRBV28 with TRBJ1-6; D might be TRBD1 (5 bases). Germline CDR1 is MDHEN and CDR2 is SYDVKM. Trimming removed 9 bases from V and 13 bases from J, with 22 bases in between. This CDR3 has 14 amino acids. CDR3 amino acids: CASKTPDSFGPLHF. DNA for the CDR3: TGTGCCAGTAAAACCCCCGACAGTTTTGGTCCCCTCCACTTT.

This chain connects TRBV7-9 to TRBJ2-1; D gene uncertain. The V and J ends lost 3 bases and 6 bases respectively, with 9 bases between them. CDR3 size: 13 residues. Germline V CDR1 and CDR2: SEHNR, FQNEAQ (reference sequence). The CDR3 DNA sequence: TGTGCCAGCAGCTTTTACAACGCCAATGAGCAGTTCTTC. Encoded protein: CASSFYNANEQFF.

The V and J genes are TRBV2 and TRBJ1-4, with D hard to call. CDR1 and CDR2 (germline): SNHLY, FYNNEI. The V end was cut by 4 bases, the J end by 0 bases, with 6 bases between. CDR3 length: 14 residues. CDR3 nucleotides: TGTGCCAGCAGTGCCAGAACAACTAATGAAAAACTGTTTTTT. Translating gives CASSARTTNEKLFF.

The V and J genes are TRBV4-1 and TRBJ1-5; D is unclear. CDR3 length equals 14 residues. Trimming removed 1 base at V and 11 bases at J, with 15 bases between. CDR1 and CDR2 from the germline V gene are MGHRA and YSYEKL. This chain's CDR3 is CASSQAEGRSSQHF. In nucleotides, the CDR3 is TGCGCCAGCAGCCAAGCTGAAGGGAGGTCGTCCCAGCATTTT.

The J gene is TRBJ2-7, the V gene TRBV6-7; 7 bases align to TRBD1. TRBV6-7 is reported as an ORF; its role is uncertain. This CDR3 has 14 residues. The V gene end was trimmed by 7 bases and the J gene end by 2 bases; junction bases not matched to a gene: 8. The CDR3 coding sequence is TGTGCCAGCAACCGCAGGGGGTTCCCCTACGAGCAGTACTTC. Its protein product is CASNRRGFPYEQYF.

With regard to this clone: A much larger clonotype is one base distant, so this may be a read error. V usage is TRBV2 and J usage is TRBJ2-3; D is undetermined. The V and J ends lost 4 bases and 2 bases respectively, with 1 base between them. The length of the CDR3 is 11 residues. Germline values: CDR1 SNHLY, CDR2 FYNNEI. CDR3 sequence reads: CASSVTDTQYF. The CDR3, as DNA: TGTGCCAGCAGTGTCACAGATACGCAGTATTTT.

This chain connects TRBV6-6 to TRBJ1-3; 7 bases agree with TRBD1. Germline assignment: CDR1 MNHNY and CDR2 SVGAGI (reference sequence). There are 12 residues in the CDR3. V lost 5 bases to trimming and J lost 8 bases; unmatched junction nucleotides: 3. The CDR3 region has the DNA TGTGCCAGCAGTCCACAGGGGTACACCATATATTTT. Translation gives CASSPQGYTIYF.

V usage is TRBV7-9 and J usage is TRBJ2-3; D is uncertain. Germline values: CDR1 SEHNR, CDR2 FQNEAQ (reference sequence). V lost 5 bases, J lost 2 bases, and 8 bases lay in between. This CDR3 has 13 amino acids. The CDR3 loop reads CASSPMNTDTQYF. The CDR3 DNA reads TGTGCCAGCAGCCCTATGAACACAGATACGCAGTATTTT.

CDR3 nucleotides: TGTGCCAGCAGACGGACAGGGGTTGGGGACGCTTTCTTT. Its translation: CASRRTGVGDAFF. The V gene is TRBV6-5, the J gene TRBJ1-1; 9 positions agree with TRBD1. Germline CDR1 reads MNHEY; CDR2 reads SVGAGI. J was trimmed by 11 bases and V by 6 bases; bases with no gene match: 10. The CDR3 runs 13 residues.

CDR3 sequence reads: CASSSSGGYNEQFF. CDR3 DNA: TGTGCCAGCAGTTCAAGCGGAGGCTACAATGAGCAGTTCTTC. The chain combines TRBV7-2 with TRBJ2-1; a weak D match, TRBD2 (5 bases). The CDR3 spans 14 residues. V was trimmed by 6 bases and J by 3 bases, leaving 12 bases between them. CDR1 and CDR2 from the germline V gene are SGHTA and FQGNSA.

The V gene is TRBV16, the J gene TRBJ2-6, with no clear D. The CDR3 sequence is 14 residues long. Trimming took off 4 bases at V and 1 base at J, with 5 bases between the two ends. The germline V gene encodes CDR1 KGHSY and CDR2 FQNENV. The CDR3: CASSRASGANVLTF. In nucleotides, the CDR3 is TGTGCCAGCAGCCGGGCGTCTGGGGCCAACGTCCTGACTTTC.

There are a few counts of this clone. J is TRBJ1-1 and V is TRBV30; D might be TRBD1 (5 bases). From germline, CDR1 is GTSNPN and CDR2 SVGIG (reference sequence). The CDR3 contains 13 residues. V lost 0 bases and J 3 bases, leaving 8 bases between the germline ends. The CDR3 protein is CAWSVSGYTEAFF. The CDR3 DNA follows: TGTGCCTGGAGTGTGTCAGGGTACACTGAAGCTTTCTTT.

The gene calls are TRBV19 and TRBJ1-5; no reliable D call. V gave up 5 bases and J gave up 0 bases, with 17 bases separating them. Germline CDR1 LNHDA, CDR2 SQIVND (reference sequence). This CDR3 contains 17 residues. CDR3 protein: CASSLTLMANSNQPQHF. The CDR3 bases are TGTGCCAGTAGTTTAACTCTTATGGCAAATAGCAATCAGCCCCAGCATTTT.

The chain uses TRBV28 and TRBJ2-1; 10 bases agree with TRBD2. This CDR3 has 17 amino acids. Germline values: CDR1 MDHEN, CDR2 SYDVKM. J was trimmed by 12 bases and V by 3 bases; bases with no gene match: 17. CDR3 nucleotides: TGTGCCAGCAGTTTGGTTCACAGCGGGGGGGCCATGGATCGGCAGTTCTTC. Amino acids: CASSLVHSGGAMDRQFF.

This chain connects TRBV5-1 to TRBJ1-5; D is possibly TRBD1 (5 bases). Trimming shortened V by 0 bases and J by 1 base, and 8 bases separated the two germline ends. Germline V CDR1 and CDR2: SGHRS, YFSETQ. The CDR3 is 15 amino acids. Here the CDR3 reads CASSLAPGSNQPQHF. For the CDR3, the DNA is TGCGCCAGCAGCTTGGCCCCAGGGAGCAATCAGCCCCAGCATTTT.

This clone was counted a single time. The chain carries TRBV30 and TRBJ2-3; D unclear. Germline lookup yields CDR1 GTSNPN and CDR2 SVGIG (reference sequence). This CDR3 contains 11 residues. The V and J ends lost 1 base and 7 bases respectively, with 6 bases between them. The CDR3 here is CAWSGLNTQYF. CDR3 in DNA: TGTGCCTGGAGTGGCCTTAATACGCAGTATTTT.